These 22 T cell receptor beta chains were sequenced from one sample in a study of T cell repertoires in cytomegalovirus infection. Via MiXCR, TCRdb re-called the reads, giving one row per CDR3 protein. Of approximately 500,000 distinct CDR3 sequences listed, approximately 15% are singletons. Source material: CD8+ T cells from PBMCs. The receptors derive from a human donor in good health (CMV status not recorded). Some clones in this sample may be carry-over from other donors' samples.

The chain employs TRBV5-1 and TRBJ1-1; no definite D call. Germline CDR1 SGHRS, CDR2 YFSETQ. Trimming stripped 5 bases from V and 7 bases from J, with 15 bases between. The CDR3 runs 13 residues. DNA of the CDR3: TGCGCCAGCAGACTGGCCAAAGGGAGTGAAGCTTTCTTT. Encoded protein: CASRLAKGSEAFF. Based on the CDR3 plus reference TRBV5-1 and TRBJ1-1, the full variable domain is KAGVTQTPRYLIKTRGQQVTLSCSPISGHRSVSWYQQTPGQGLQFLFEYFSETQRNKGNFPGRFSGRQFSNSRSEMNVSTLELGDSALYLCASRLAKGSEAFFGQGTRLTVV.

This clonotype was found many times. The rearrangement links TRBV6-1 to TRBJ2-2; D is possibly TRBD1 or TRBD2 (5 bases each). Germline-derived CDR1 and CDR2 are MNHNS and SASEGT. CDR3 length: 15 residues. V lost 2 bases, J lost 8 bases, and 15 bases lay in between. The CDR3 sequence: CASSELGRSRGELFF. CDR3 nucleotides: TGTGCCAGCAGTGAATTGGGACGGAGCAGGGGGGAGCTGTTTTTT.

This clonotype has a handful of counts. V is TRBV20-1 and J is TRBJ2-7; D might be TRBD1 or TRBD2, each matching 5 bases. V was trimmed by 2 bases and J by 4 bases, leaving 18 bases between them. Germline-derived CDR1 and CDR2 are DFQATT and SNEGSKA (reference sequence). The CDR3 is 15 amino acids. In DNA, the CDR3 is TGCAGTGCTAGACCGGGACCCGAGGTGGTTTACGAGCAGTACTTC. Protein: CSARPGPEVVYEQYF.

Concerning this clonotype: A much more abundant neighbour one base away suggests this may be a read error. The chain uses TRBV12-3 or TRBV12-4 and TRBJ1-5; D might be TRBD1 (6 bases). The CDR3 consists of 15 residues. The CDR3 nucleotides are TGTGCCAGCAGTTTAGGGAGGGGGGTCAATCAGCCCCATCATTTT. It yields the protein CASSLGRGVNQPHHF.

This clonotype was recorded many times. This rearrangement joins TRBV4-2 to TRBJ2-6; no clear D. The length of the CDR3 is 20 residues. The V and J ends lost 0 bases and 1 base respectively, with 19 bases between them. Germline CDR1 and CDR2: LGHNA and YNFKEQ. CDR3 region: CASSQESGLAIRSGANVLTF. The CDR3 nucleotides read TGTGCCAGCAGCCAAGAATCCGGGTTGGCTATTAGGTCTGGGGCCAACGTCCTGACTTTC.

As regards this clonotype: A much larger clone is a single base away; this may be a read error. V is TRBV10-3 and J is TRBJ2-3, with TRBD2 matching 9 bases. Looked up from germline, CDR1 is ENHRY and CDR2 is SYGVKD. CDR3 length: 15 residues. CDR3 coding DNA: TGTGCCATCAGTAACGCCGGGACTAGCACAGGTACGCAGTATTTT. It codes for CAISNAGTSTGTQYF.

This clonotype was counted ten times or more. The chain carries TRBV5-5 and TRBJ2-7; maybe TRBD1 (5 bases). The germline gives CDR1 SGHKS, CDR2 YYEKEE (reference sequence). Trimming removed 4 bases from V and 1 base from J, with 15 bases in between. This CDR3 region has 15 residues. CDR3 coding DNA: TGTGCCAGCAGCCCCGGCGACAGTGTTTCCTACGAGCAGTACTTC. Translating gives CASSPGDSVSYEQYF.

The rearrangement uses TRBV7-9 and TRBJ1-2; 12 positions agree with TRBD1. CDR1 is SEHNR, CDR2 FQNEAQ, per germline (reference sequence). The CDR3 has 15 amino acids. Trimming at V came to 4 bases and at J to 7 bases, leaving 7 bases not matched to a gene. The CDR3 spells CASSSRDRGRGGYTF. As DNA, the CDR3 is TGTGCCAGCAGCTCAAGGGACAGGGGGCGAGGTGGCTACACCTTC.

This clonotype was recorded at least ten times. The gene calls are TRBV7-8 and TRBJ1-6, with 9 nucleotides matching TRBD1. CDR1 is SGHVS, CDR2 FQNEAQ, per germline. Trimming at V came to 4 bases and at J to 7 bases, leaving 5 bases not matched to a gene. There are 15 residues in the CDR3. The CDR3 DNA reads TGTGCCAGCAGCTCCCGACAGGGGGGGAATTCACCCCTCCACTTT. Protein: CASSSRQGGNSPLHF.

V usage is TRBV29-1 and J usage is TRBJ2-7; D is perhaps TRBD2 (6 bases). From germline, CDR1 is SQVTM and CDR2 ANQGSEA. V lost 4 bases, J lost 3 bases, and 13 bases lay in between. This CDR3 comprises 13 residues. CDR3: CSVGVDYSYEQYF. The CDR3, as DNA: TGCAGCGTTGGAGTGGACTACAGCTACGAGCAGTACTTC.

This clonotype came up many times. The chain combines TRBV6-1 with TRBJ2-7, with a weak D call TRBD1 (5 bases). Germline V gene sequence: CDR1 MNHNS, CDR2 SASEGT. Trimming left V 10 bases short and J 3 bases short, with 16 bases between. CDR3 length: 13 amino acids. The CDR3: CATSKGNYYEQYF. The CDR3 nucleotides are TGTGCCACCTCGAAGGGGAATTACTACGAGCAGTACTTC.

The table lists this clonotype with many counts. CDR3 amino acids: CASSQELSSDSYEQYF. The CDR3, as DNA: TGCGCCAGCAGCCAAGAGCTCTCCTCGGACAGCTACGAGCAGTACTTC. The rearrangement uses TRBV4-1 and TRBJ2-7; tentative D call: TRBD1 (6 bases). CDR3 length: 16 residues. Trimming shortened V by 0 bases and J by 3 bases, and 15 bases separated the two germline ends. The germline V gene encodes CDR1 MGHRA and CDR2 YSYEKL.

In regard to this clonotype: A much more abundant neighbour one base away suggests this may be a read error. The conserved phenylalanine or tryptophan normally closing the CDR3 is absent here, so this likely arose from a read error. The J gene is TRBJ1-2, the V gene TRBV6-5; 9 nucleotides line up with TRBD1. The CDR3 extends over 15 amino acids. Germline V CDR1 and CDR2: MNHEY, SVGAGI. J lost 4 bases, V lost 2 bases, and 5 bases had no gene match. Here the CDR3 DNA reads TGTGCCAGCAGTTACGCCATGACAGGGGGCTATGGCTACACCTTA. Translation: CASSYAMTGGYGYTL.

The gene calls are TRBV19 and TRBJ1-1; 10 bases fit TRBD1. This CDR3 is 15 amino acids long. Trimming removed 4 bases from V and 5 bases from J; junction bases left unmatched: 7. CDR1 and CDR2 from the germline V gene are LNHDA and SQIVND (reference sequence). As DNA, the CDR3 is TGTGCCAGTAGTACCGGGACAGGGGTGGGGACTGAAGCTTTCTTT. Translated: CASSTGTGVGTEAFF.

The sample holds many counts of this clonotype. The chain uses TRBV20-1 and TRBJ2-1, with D possibly TRBD1 on 7 matching bases. CDR1 is DFQATT and CDR2 is SNEGSKA in the germline V gene (reference sequence). This CDR3 is 13 amino acids long. Deletions cut 1 base from V and 9 bases from J, with 13 bases between. The CDR3 loop is CSARVSRGAEQFF. The CDR3 DNA sequence: TGCAGTGCTAGAGTTAGCAGGGGGGCTGAGCAGTTCTTC.

This clonotype showed up just a few times. This chain links TRBV19 with TRBJ2-7; perhaps TRBD1 as D (6 bases). The germline V gene has CDR1 LNHDA and CDR2 SQIVND (reference sequence). The CDR3 runs to 15 residues. V was pared by 5 bases and J by 5 bases, with 19 bases between. CDR3 amino acids: CASSDRTVRWDEQYF. The CDR3 DNA reads TGTGCCAGTAGTGACCGGACAGTCCGCTGGGACGAGCAGTACTTC.

This clonotype occurred a few times. The chain uses TRBV27 and TRBJ2-1, with D unresolved. This CDR3 region has 14 residues. The germline V gene has CDR1 MNHEY and CDR2 SMNVEV (reference sequence). The germline V and J ends were trimmed by 6 bases and 5 bases, with 14 bases remaining between them. The CDR3 is CASSSIVFNNEQFF. CDR3 coding DNA: TGTGCCAGCAGCTCTATCGTCTTTAACAATGAGCAGTTCTTC.

This clonotype was seen ten or more times. This chain links TRBV29-1 with TRBJ1-2, with D unresolved. The V end was cut by 2 bases, the J end by 6 bases, with 7 bases between. Germline-derived CDR1 and CDR2 are SQVTM and ANQGSEA. The CDR3 consists of 11 residues. CDR3 DNA sequence: TGCAGCGTTGAAAACAGAAATGGCTACACCTTC. It translates to CSVENRNGYTF.

The chain recombines TRBV28 with TRBJ1-1; unclear D gene. V lost 5 bases and J 3 bases, leaving 16 bases between the germline ends. Germline CDR1 is MDHEN and CDR2 is SYDVKM. The CDR3 is made up of 15 amino acids. The CDR3 loop reads CASSLRRILYTEAFF. The DNA for the CDR3 is TGTGCCAGCAGTCTCCGACGGATCCTGTACACTGAAGCTTTCTTT.

This clonotype was found a few times. This chain connects TRBV30 to TRBJ2-2, with D perhaps TRBD1 (6 bases). Germline V gene sequence: CDR1 GTSNPN, CDR2 SVGIG (reference sequence). This CDR3 comprises 14 residues. Trimming took 0 bases from V and 3 from J, leaving 8 bases between them. The CDR3 region has the DNA TGTGCCTGGAGTGTAACAGGGTACACCGGGGAGCTGTTTTTT. Translation: CAWSVTGYTGELFF.

This chain uses TRBV5-1 with TRBJ2-1, with 8 positions matching TRBD1. V lost 2 bases and J lost 3; bases outside the gene matches: 7. This CDR3 contains 16 residues. The germline V gene encodes CDR1 SGHRS and CDR2 YFSETQ. For the CDR3, the DNA is TGCGCCAGCAGCTTCTCGGAGACAGGGGTCTACAATGAGCAGTTCTTC. Amino acid sequence: CASSFSETGVYNEQFF.

The chain carries TRBV19 and TRBJ2-1; the match to TRBD2 covers 14 bases. The CDR3 spans 15 residues. Germline values: CDR1 LNHDA, CDR2 SQIVND (reference sequence). With V trimmed by 4 bases and J by 8 bases, 4 bases remained unmatched. The CDR3 bases are TGTGCCAGTAGTACGGGACTAGCGGGGGTCCATGAGCAGTTCTTC. This codes for CASSTGLAGVHEQFF.